This T cell receptor beta chain was sequenced for a study of naive and memory T cell subsets. General study points: Over 85% of naive TCR sequences appeared only once, unlike memory subsets. In CD4 and CD8 cells, diversity dropped from naive through EMRA.

An equimolar mix of two oligonucleotides served as the beta constant-region primer for TRBC1 and TRBC2. The cDNA 3' end received a ligated single-stranded oligonucleotide carrying the SP2 primer and a 12-nucleotide UMI. The ligated cDNA underwent four PCR rounds using SP2 and nested alpha and beta constant-region primers. TCRdb independently ran MiXCR on the UMI-ligation and nested PCR reads; one entry per CDR3 protein. Among 84,000 or so distinct CDR3 sequences listed, about 6.5% were seen once. The trim removed 6 bases at V and 7 bases at J, leaving 7 bases unmatched. CDR1 and CDR2 from the germline V gene are MDHEN and SYDVKM. The CDR3 is made up of 13 amino acids. As to this clonotype: The antigen is not known.

V and J are TRBV28 and TRBJ2-7, with 9 nucleotides matching TRBD1. The sample was central memory CD4+ T cells from blood. The sequence was obtained from a human donor in good health. For the CDR3, the DNA is TGTGCCAGCAGGTCAACAGGGGGCCGGGAGCAGTACTTC. Its protein is CASRSTGGREQYF.